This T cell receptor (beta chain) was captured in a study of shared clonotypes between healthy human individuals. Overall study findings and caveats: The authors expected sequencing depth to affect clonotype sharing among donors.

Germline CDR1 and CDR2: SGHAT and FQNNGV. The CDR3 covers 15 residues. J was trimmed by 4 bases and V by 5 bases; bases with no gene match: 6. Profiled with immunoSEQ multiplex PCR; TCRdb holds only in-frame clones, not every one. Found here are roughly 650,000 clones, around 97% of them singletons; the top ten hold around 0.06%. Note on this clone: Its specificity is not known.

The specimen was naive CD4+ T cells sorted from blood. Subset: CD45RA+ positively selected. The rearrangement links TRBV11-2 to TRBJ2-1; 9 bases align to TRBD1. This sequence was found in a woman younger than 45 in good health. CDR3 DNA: TGTGCCAGCAGCGCACAGGGGGCCCTGTACAATGAGCAGTTCTTC. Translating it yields CASSAQGALYNEQFF. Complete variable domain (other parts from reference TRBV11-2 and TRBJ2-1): EAGVAQSPRYKIIEKRQSVAFWCNPISGHATLYWYQQILGQGPKLLIQFQNNGVVDDSQLPKDRFSAERLKGVDSTLKIQPAKLEDSAVYLCASSAQGALYNEQFFGPGTRLTVL.